These 27 T cell receptor beta chains originate from one sample sequenced in a study of CD8+ T cells in alopecia areata. cDNA prepared by RNA extraction and subsequent reverse transcription served as the template for sequencing. Assay: immunoSEQ multiplex PCR; the TCRdb copy retains only in-frame clones and omits some. The table lists a few hundred thousand clones, 40% to 55% of them singletons. Treatment here: oral pan-JAK inhibitor, 5-10 mg twice daily. The sample in question was CD4+ T cells sorted from blood, obtained between weeks 36 and 40, from a patient treated with tofacitinib. The receptors shown here come from a human donor with alopecia areata.

This clone was recorded once. The sample contains more than one DNA sequence encoding this CDR3. V is TRBV4-1 and J is TRBJ2-7, with TRBD1 as a possible D gene (5 bases). Trimming pared 1 base from V and 1 base from J, leaving 11 bases between. The germline CDR1 and CDR2 sequences are MGHRA and YSYEKL. The CDR3 has 15 amino acids. The DNA for the CDR3 is TGCGCCAGCAGCCAAGGCCAGGGCCGATCCTACGAGCAGTACTTC. This sequence encodes CASSQGQGRSYEQYF.

This clone was observed a handful of times. The chain uses TRBV29-1 and TRBJ2-7, with TRBD1 identical over 10 bases. The CDR3 extends over 12 amino acids. The ends lost 6 bases at V and 7 bases at J; junction bases unmatched: 6. CDR1 and CDR2 from the germline V gene are SQVTM and ANQGSEA. The CDR3 coding sequence is TGCAGCGTCGGGACAGGGGCGCAGGAGCAGTACTTC. This translates into CSVGTGAQEQYF.

Only a few counts were recorded for this clone. This CDR3 is CASSPGLLDETQYF. CDR3 DNA sequence: TGTGCCAGCAGCCCCGGGCTATTAGATGAGACCCAGTACTTC. The chain combines TRBV11-2 with TRBJ2-5; no clear D gene. Between the trimmed V and J ends, which lost 5 bases and 5 bases, there was a span of 15 bases. CDR3 length: 14 amino acids. Germline V gene data show CDR1 as SGHAT and CDR2 as FQNNGV.

This clone was observed a handful of times. This sequence joins TRBV29-1 and TRBJ2-1; TRBD2 agrees at 12 bases. V trimming: 5 bases; J trimming: 7 bases; junction bases outside the gene matches: 3. This CDR3 spans 13 amino acids. The germline CDR1 and CDR2 sequences are SQVTM and ANQGSEA. CDR3 DNA sequence: TGCAGCGTTCGCCTAGCGGGAGGGAATGAGCAGTTCTTC. Protein sequence: CSVRLAGGNEQFF.

This clone came up a few times. The J gene is TRBJ1-1, the V gene TRBV7-9; no clear D gene. V was cut by 1 base and J by 0 bases, with 9 bases left in between. CDR1 SEHNR and CDR2 FQNEAQ come from the germline V gene (reference sequence). This CDR3 contains 15 residues. CDR3 sequence: CASSLVSGMNTEAFF. CDR3 sequence (DNA): TGTGCCAGCAGCTTAGTATCGGGTATGAACACTGAAGCTTTCTTT.

The gene calls are TRBV7-8 and TRBJ1-1, with D maybe TRBD1 (5 bases). Between the trimmed V and J ends, which lost 5 bases and 5 bases, there was a span of 15 bases. The CDR3 consists of 14 residues. Germline lookup yields CDR1 SGHVS and CDR2 FQNEAQ. The CDR3 loop reads CASSPGVWRTEAFF. Here the CDR3 DNA reads TGTGCCAGCAGCCCGGGGGTCTGGAGAACTGAAGCTTTCTTT.

This chain joins TRBV13 and TRBJ2-5; TRBD2 aligns across 7 bases. Germline V lookup: CDR1 PRHDT, CDR2 FYEKMQ (reference sequence). CDR3 length: 15 amino acids. Trimming cost V 2 bases and J 2 bases; bases outside gene matches: 5. CDR3 DNA: TGTGCCAGCAGCTTACGCGGGGGAGGACAAGAGACCCAGTACTTC. It encodes CASSLRGGGQETQYF.

The sample holds a few counts of this clone. The V gene is TRBV29-1, the J gene TRBJ2-3; D is ambiguous. Looked up from germline, CDR1 is SQVTM and CDR2 is ANQGSEA. The CDR3 spans 14 residues. V was pared by 6 bases and J by 4 bases, with 17 bases between. CDR3 bases: TGCAGCGTGAGGACGGCGAGGTGGGCAGATACGCAGTATTTT. Its protein is CSVRTARWADTQYF.

The V call is TRBV4-3, the J call TRBJ1-4; TRBD1 is a possible D gene (5 bases). V was trimmed by 0 bases and J by 8 bases, leaving 13 bases between them. The germline CDR1 and CDR2 sequences are LGHNA and YSLEER. This CDR3 region has 15 residues. The CDR3 sequence is CASSQDWGREEKLFF. The CDR3 nucleotides read TGCGCCAGCAGCCAAGATTGGGGCAGGGAAGAAAAACTGTTTTTT.

The V gene is TRBV4-3, the J gene TRBJ1-1; maybe TRBD1 (6 bases). Germline V gene lookup returns CDR1 LGHNA and CDR2 YSLEER. The CDR3 extends over 14 amino acids. The ends were cut back, 4 bases at V and 4 bases at J, with 13 bases in the middle. In DNA form, the CDR3 reads TGCGCCAGCAGCCGGAGTCAAGGGGGCACTGAAGCTTTCTTT. Protein: CASSRSQGGTEAFF.

The chain uses TRBV4-2 and TRBJ2-7; the match to TRBD1 covers 8 bases. J lost 3 bases, V lost 4 bases, and 5 bases had no gene match. CDR1 LGHNA and CDR2 YNFKEQ come from the germline V gene. There are 14 residues in the CDR3. The CDR3, as DNA: TGTGCCAGCAGCCGCGGACAGGGACGCTACGAGCAGTACTTC. Translating it yields CASSRGQGRYEQYF.

On this clone: Other DNA sequences of this sample code for an identical CDR3. V usage is TRBV2 and J usage is TRBJ1-5, with 7 nucleotides matching TRBD1. This CDR3 is built from 13 residues. V lost 10 bases, J lost 0 bases, and 3 bases stayed unmatched. Germline V gene sequence: CDR1 SNHLY, CDR2 FYNNEI. The CDR3 DNA sequence: TGTGCCACCAGGGGGGATAGCAATCAGCCCCAGCATTTT. Its protein product is CATRGDSNQPQHF. Looking up the rest from reference TRBV2 and TRBJ1-5 gives the full variable domain: EPEVTQTPSHQVTQMGQEVILRCVPISNHLYFYWYRQILGQKVEFLVSFYNNEISEKSEIFDDQFSVERPDGSNFTLKIRSTKLEDSAMYFCATRGDSNQPQHFGDGTRLSIL.

This clone was picked up a small number of times. The chain combines TRBV19 with TRBJ1-5; D is undetermined. The CDR3 contains 15 residues. The V and J ends lost 6 bases and 1 base respectively, with 13 bases between them. Germline loops: CDR1 LNHDA, CDR2 SQIVND (reference sequence). The CDR3 DNA reads TGTGCCAGTAGCCCAAGCGTTGGGAGCAATCAGCCCCAGCATTTT. It yields the protein CASSPSVGSNQPQHF.

This clone came up once. J is TRBJ2-7 and V is TRBV27; tentative D call: TRBD2 (6 bases). Germline V gene data show CDR1 as MNHEY and CDR2 as SMNVEV (reference sequence). The CDR3 is 13 amino acids. Deletions cut 0 bases from V and 4 bases from J, with 7 bases between. CDR3 in amino acids: CASSLSGGYEQYF. The CDR3 DNA is TGTGCCAGCAGTTTATCCGGAGGGTACGAGCAGTACTTC.

The rearrangement links TRBV7-9 to TRBJ2-1; 7 bases agree with TRBD2. The CDR3 runs to 16 residues. Germline V CDR1 and CDR2: SEHNR, FQNEAQ (reference sequence). The V gene end was trimmed by 5 bases and the J gene end by 8 bases; junction bases not matched to a gene: 15. In DNA, the CDR3 is TGTGCCAGCAGCGCCCTAGGGAGGGAGGGCCCAGATGAGCAGTTCTTC. The encoded protein is CASSALGREGPDEQFF.

This clone was seen more than once but under ten times. The V gene is TRBV30, the J gene TRBJ1-5; D gene ambiguous. Germline lookup yields CDR1 GTSNPN and CDR2 SVGIG (reference sequence). The germline V and J ends were trimmed by 2 bases and 5 bases, with 10 bases remaining between them. The CDR3 has 13 residues. The DNA for the CDR3 is TGTGCCTGGAGTAACAACCGGGATCAGCCCCAGCATTTT. Protein sequence: CAWSNNRDQPQHF. Supplemented by reference TRBV30 and TRBJ1-5, the full variable domain reads SQTIHQWPATLVQPVGSPLSLECTVEGTSNPNLYWYRQAAGRGLQLLFYSVGIGQISSEVPQNLSASRPQDRQFILSSKKLLLSDSGFYLCAWSNNRDQPQHFGDGTRLSIL.

A few counts support this clone. The J gene is TRBJ2-5, the V gene TRBV29-1; TRBD1 matches 8 bases. CDR3 length: 15 amino acids. The ends lost 7 bases at V and 4 bases at J; junction bases unmatched: 14. Germline V gives CDR1 SQVTM, CDR2 ANQGSEA. The CDR3 loop is CSALLGQGAGETQYF. The CDR3 nucleotides are TGCAGCGCCTTGCTAGGACAGGGAGCGGGAGAGACCCAGTACTTC.

There are a few counts of this clone. The chain links TRBV18 to TRBJ2-7; 7 bases are shared with TRBD2. The CDR3 covers 13 residues. The trim removed 2 bases at V and 3 bases at J, leaving 1 base unmatched. CDR1 is KGHSH and CDR2 is LQKENI in the germline V gene. DNA for the CDR3: TGTGCCAGCTCACCAGGCGGGAGCTACGAGCAGTACTTC. It codes for CASSPGGSYEQYF.

The table lists this clone with a few counts. Other DNA sequences within the sample encode an identical CDR3. The chain combines TRBV28 with TRBJ2-1; D remains unclear. Trimming removed 5 bases from V and 7 bases from J, with 6 bases in between. Germline-derived CDR1 and CDR2 are MDHEN and SYDVKM. The CDR3 is 11 amino acids. DNA for the CDR3: TGTGCCAGCAGTCTCGTGAATGAGCAGTTCTTC. Protein product: CASSLVNEQFF.

The rearrangement joins TRBV11-2 to TRBJ2-4; possible D gene TRBD2, 6 bases. The length of the CDR3 is 12 residues. Trimming shortened V by 4 bases and J by 6 bases, and 7 bases separated the two germline ends. Germline V gives CDR1 SGHAT, CDR2 FQNNGV. The CDR3 nucleotides read TGTGCCAGCAGCTGGGGACTAAACATTCAGTACTTC. It codes for CASSWGLNIQYF.

Turning to this clone: The sample carries other DNA sequences with the same CDR3. The CDR3 coding sequence is TGTGCCTGGAGTCGGGGAGGCTATGGCTACACCTTC. Amino acids: CAWSRGGYGYTF. The J gene is TRBJ1-2, the V gene TRBV30; D gene unclear. Between the trimmed V and J ends, which lost 2 bases and 4 bases, there was a span of 8 bases. Germline CDR1 and CDR2: GTSNPN and SVGIG (reference sequence). The CDR3 length is 12 residues.

The chain employs TRBV18 and TRBJ2-7; maybe TRBD1 (5 bases). Germline CDR1 reads KGHSH; CDR2 reads LQKENI. V was shortened by 3 bases and J by 1 base, with 13 bases between the two germline ends. This CDR3 contains 15 residues. The CDR3 DNA reads as TGTGCCAGCTCACCTATTCAGGGTGGGTCCTACGAGCAGTACTTC. Translated: CASSPIQGGSYEQYF.

This sequence joins TRBV27 and TRBJ2-5, with 8 bases matching TRBD2. Trimming took 7 bases from V and 2 from J; bases not matched to a gene: 9. Germline V gives CDR1 MNHEY, CDR2 SMNVEV (reference sequence). CDR3 length: 15 amino acids. The CDR3 loop is CASTSGGVGQETQYF. Here the CDR3 DNA reads TGTGCCAGCACCTCGGGGGGGGTAGGGCAAGAGACCCAGTACTTC.

J is TRBJ2-5 and V is TRBV10-2; D might be TRBD1 or TRBD2, each matching 5 bases. CDR3 length: 16 residues. Trimming took off 6 bases at V and 5 bases at J, with 22 bases between the two ends. Germline lookup yields CDR1 WSHSY and CDR2 SAAADI. This CDR3 is CASSDVPGPRAETQYF. CDR3 bases: TGCGCCAGCAGCGACGTACCGGGACCCAGGGCGGAGACCCAGTACTTC.

The J gene is TRBJ2-7, the V gene TRBV5-4; 10 bases fit TRBD1. Germline-derived CDR1 and CDR2 are SGHNT and YYREEE (reference sequence). V shed 4 bases, J shed 1 base, and the junction held 5 bases outside the gene matches. CDR3 length equals 15 residues. The CDR3 is CASSIPGQGSYEQYF. CDR3 sequence (DNA): TGTGCCAGCAGCATACCGGGACAGGGGTCCTACGAGCAGTACTTC.

This clone has more than one count but fewer than ten. The chain recombines TRBV27 with TRBJ1-5; D unresolved. V dropped 2 bases and J dropped 0 bases, with 5 bases sitting between them. Germline loops: CDR1 MNHEY, CDR2 SMNVEV (reference sequence). CDR3 length: 14 residues. CDR3 DNA: TGTGCCAGCAGTTTAGGGGATAGCAATCAGCCCCAGCATTTT. Amino acids: CASSLGDSNQPQHF.

J is TRBJ1-5 and V is TRBV2; 9 bases align to TRBD1. Losses at the gene ends were 6 bases for V and 5 bases for J; bases not matched to a gene: 2. The CDR3 is made up of 13 amino acids. The germline V gene has CDR1 SNHLY and CDR2 FYNNEI. Written as DNA, the CDR3 is TGTGCCAGCAGGACAGGGGGAGATCAGCCCCAGCATTTT. Its translation is CASRTGGDQPQHF.